The entry below gives a single TCR beta chain sequence along with its context. This CDR3 has 14 amino acids. V lost 5 bases and J lost 0, with 10 bases in between. Germline CDR1 and CDR2: SGHRS and YFSETQ. This sample was taken from a study of blood T cell repertoires in COVID-19. The overall study: COVID-19 samples from acute and convalescent phases originated in the United States, Italy and Spain.

TCRdb's copy holds only in-frame clones and misses some; the assay was immunoSEQ multiplex PCR. Among about 280,000 clones listed, roughly 85% were seen once. The receptor comes from a man in his forties who had been exposed to COVID-19. V gene TRBV5-1 combines with J gene TRBJ2-3; D is ambiguous. Source material: PBMCs or T cells enriched from blood (not recorded which). The CDR3 reads CASRQWVSTDTQYF. The CDR3 DNA reads as TGCGCCAGCAGACAGTGGGTGAGCACAGATACGCAGTATTTT.